A single sample is the source of the 20 T cell receptor beta chains below, sequenced in a study of beta chain features in type 1 diabetes. The investigators reverse transcribed all of the isolated RNA, so they sequenced expressed TCRB transcripts. The method was immunoSEQ multiplex PCR; TCRdb's version includes in-frame clones alone and lacks a portion of them. Of nearly 350,000 clones in the sample, 6.5% to 10% were seen once. The sample consisted of central memory CD4+ T cells from blood. Receptor source: a woman under 30 in good health.

J is TRBJ2-7 and V is TRBV7-2; D perhaps matches TRBD1 (6 bases). V lost 5 bases, J lost 3 bases, and 17 bases lay in between. This CDR3 contains 15 residues. Germline values: CDR1 SGHTA, CDR2 FQGNSA. The CDR3 region has the DNA TGTGCCAGCAGCGGTAGAGGGGACATTTACTACGAGCAGTACTTC. This codes for CASSGRGDIYYEQYF.

V usage is TRBV6-1 and J usage is TRBJ2-3, with 8 bases aligning to TRBD2. The CDR3 spans 15 residues. Germline CDR1 reads MNHNS; CDR2 reads SASEGT. In DNA, the CDR3 is TGTGCTACAGCCCTGAGGCGGGGGGCCACAGATACGCAGTATTTT. As protein: CATALRRGATDTQYF.

The table lists this clone with many counts. This rearrangement joins TRBV10-3 to TRBJ1-1, with D possibly being TRBD1 (5 bases). The germline V and J ends were trimmed by 10 bases and 9 bases, with 18 bases remaining between them. Germline V gene lookup returns CDR1 ENHRY and CDR2 SYGVKD. The CDR3 consists of 12 residues. The CDR3 region is CATFALSGKAFF. CDR3 DNA: TGTGCCACCTTCGCTTTATCAGGGAAAGCTTTCTTT.

This clone was seen many times. This chain links TRBV10-3 with TRBJ2-1; unclear D gene. Per germline, CDR1 ENHRY and CDR2 SYGVKD. Trimming removed 3 bases from V and 10 bases from J, with 7 bases in between. The CDR3 covers 11 residues. The CDR3 protein is CAISDAGEQFF. CDR3 nucleotide sequence: TGTGCCATCAGTGATGCCGGGGAGCAGTTCTTC.

This clone showed up just a few times. Just one base apart from a much larger clone, this may be a read error. The chain joins TRBV6-6 to TRBJ2-3; no clear D. CDR1 is MNHNY and CDR2 is SVGAGI in the germline V gene (reference sequence). V dropped 5 bases and J dropped 2 bases, with 2 bases sitting between them. The CDR3 length is 11 residues. CDR3 amino acids: CASSNTDTQYF. As DNA, the CDR3 is TGTGCCAGCAGTAACACAGATACGCAGTATTTT.

This clone came up a few times. This rearrangement joins TRBV15 to TRBJ2-3; TRBD1 matches at 9 bases. The CDR3 is 13 amino acids. The germline V gene encodes CDR1 LNHNV and CDR2 YYDKDF (reference sequence). J was trimmed by 2 bases and V by 8 bases; bases with no gene match: 2. CDR3 nucleotide sequence: TGTGCCACCCGGGACAGGGACACAGATACGCAGTATTTT. Translating gives CATRDRDTDTQYF. The full variable domain, rest sourced from reference TRBV15 and TRBJ2-3, is DAMVIQNPRYQVTQFGKPVTLSCSQTLNHNVMYWYQQKSSQAPKLLFHYYDKDFNNEADTPDNFQSRRPNTSFCFLDIRSPGLGDTAMYLCATRDRDTDTQYFGPGTRLTVL.

V and J are TRBV29-1 and TRBJ2-1; 9 nucleotides line up with TRBD2. CDR3 length: 15 residues. From germline, CDR1 is SQVTM and CDR2 ANQGSEA. After removal of 4 bases from V and 0 bases from J, the junction contained 4 bases not matched to a gene. The CDR3 DNA reads TGCAGCGTTGCTAAGCGGGAGGCCTCCTACAATGAGCAGTTCTTC. As protein: CSVAKREASYNEQFF.

J is TRBJ1-1 and V is TRBV7-2, with 9 bases identical to TRBD1. Germline V gives CDR1 SGHTA, CDR2 FQGNSA. Trimming removed 4 bases from V and 2 bases from J; junction bases left unmatched: 5. The CDR3 extends over 15 amino acids. Here the CDR3 DNA reads TGTGCCAGCAGCTCGACAGGGGGATTCAACACTGAAGCTTTCTTT. As protein: CASSSTGGFNTEAFF.

Only a few counts were recorded for this clone. V is TRBV4-2 and J is TRBJ2-2; D not resolved. Trimming stripped 0 bases from V and 0 bases from J, with 11 bases between. CDR1 is LGHNA and CDR2 is YNFKEQ in the germline V gene. The CDR3 loop spans 17 amino acids. The CDR3, as DNA: TGTGCCAGCAGCCAAGATGGTGGTCACACGAACACCGGGGAGCTGTTTTTT. This codes for CASSQDGGHTNTGELFF.

This clone has a handful of counts. Other DNA sequences from this sample encode an identical CDR3 as well. V and J are TRBV29-1 and TRBJ2-3; no clear D gene. The V and J ends lost 4 bases and 1 base respectively, with 9 bases between them. Looked up from germline, CDR1 is SQVTM and CDR2 is ANQGSEA. The CDR3 runs 13 residues. In nucleotides, the CDR3 is TGCAGCGTTGGGACCGCCGGCACAGATACGCAGTATTTT. Its translation is CSVGTAGTDTQYF.

The V and J genes are TRBV7-9 and TRBJ1-1, with D hard to call. Trimming removed 2 bases at V and 8 bases at J, with 9 bases between. The CDR3 is 12 residues long. Germline lookup yields CDR1 SEHNR and CDR2 FQNEAQ (reference sequence). The CDR3 nucleotides are TGTGCCAGCAGCTTACTTTTATCGGAAGCTTTCTTT. Protein sequence: CASSLLLSEAFF.

In this sample, this clone turned up a few times. The rearrangement joins TRBV11-2 to TRBJ2-7, with D possibly being TRBD2 (5 bases). This CDR3 comprises 14 residues. Between the trimmed V and J ends, which lost 2 bases and 0 bases, there was a span of 8 bases. The germline V gene has CDR1 SGHAT and CDR2 FQNNGV. The CDR3 is CASSLSGSSYEQYF. The CDR3 DNA sequence: TGTGCCAGCAGCTTAAGCGGAAGCTCCTACGAGCAGTACTTC.

This clone was picked up many times. The gene calls are TRBV7-2 and TRBJ2-1, with 7 bases matching TRBD2. Germline trimming cut 6 bases from V and 9 bases from J; bases unmatched to any gene: 11. Germline values: CDR1 SGHTA, CDR2 FQGNSA. The CDR3 runs to 14 residues. This chain's CDR3 is CASSSQSRGVEQFF. In nucleotides, the CDR3 is TGTGCCAGCAGTTCCCAATCCCGGGGGGTTGAGCAGTTCTTC.

The chain is built from TRBV28 and TRBJ1-2, with D uncertain. The CDR3 loop spans 12 amino acids. V was cut by 2 bases and J by 4 bases, with 5 bases left in between. CDR1 and CDR2 from the germline V gene are MDHEN and SYDVKM. As DNA, the CDR3 is TGTGCCAGCAGTTTACTTACCTATGGCTACACCTTC. It yields the protein CASSLLTYGYTF.

The sample holds many counts of this clone. The V call is TRBV15, the J call TRBJ2-1, with D tentatively TRBD1 (6 bases). The length of the CDR3 is 14 residues. V lost 4 bases and J lost 10, with 17 bases in between. CDR1 and CDR2 from the germline V gene are LNHNV and YYDKDF (reference sequence). CDR3 loop: CATSTGDTEREQFF. CDR3 nucleotide sequence: TGTGCCACCAGCACAGGGGACACGGAAAGGGAGCAGTTCTTC. Variable domain in full (rest from reference TRBV15 and TRBJ2-1): DAMVIQNPRYQVTQFGKPVTLSCSQTLNHNVMYWYQQKSSQAPKLLFHYYDKDFNNEADTPDNFQSRRPNTSFCFLDIRSPGLGDTAMYLCATSTGDTEREQFFGPGTRLTVL.

CDR3 bases: TGCGCCAGCAGCCAAGCGGGGTTCTCTGGAAACACCATATATTTT. Protein sequence: CASSQAGFSGNTIYF. The chain recombines TRBV4-1 with TRBJ1-3; no definite D call. The CDR3 is 15 residues long. CDR1 is MGHRA and CDR2 is YSYEKL in the germline V gene. The V end lost 1 base, the J end lost 0 bases, and 7 bases lay between the germline ends.

This clone has just a few counts. The CDR3 sequence: CASSPMTGAEETQYF. The DNA of the CDR3 is TGTGCCAGCAGTCCCATGACGGGGGCGGAGGAGACCCAGTACTTC. V and J are TRBV27 and TRBJ2-5; possibly TRBD1 or TRBD2 for D (6 bases each). In germline, CDR1 is MNHEY, CDR2 SMNVEV (reference sequence). This CDR3 is 15 amino acids long. Trimming shortened V by 5 bases and J by 5 bases, and 18 bases separated the two germline ends.

The J gene is TRBJ2-7, the V gene TRBV18, with 7 bases fitting TRBD2. The CDR3 extends over 15 amino acids. Germline assignment: CDR1 KGHSH and CDR2 LQKENI. Trimming cost V 6 bases and J 0 bases; bases outside gene matches: 8. CDR3 DNA: TGTGCCAGCTCTCAGAGCGGGATACTCTCCTACGAGCAGTACTTC. Translated, it gives CASSQSGILSYEQYF.

The chain has TRBV19 and TRBJ2-5; perhaps TRBD1 as D (6 bases). CDR1 is LNHDA and CDR2 is SQIVND in the germline V gene (reference sequence). The CDR3 loop spans 14 amino acids. V was cut by 2 bases and J by 3 bases, with 10 bases left in between. CDR3 DNA sequence: TGTGCCAGTAGTATACCCAACAGGGAAGAGACCCAGTACTTC. It yields the protein CASSIPNREETQYF.

This clone was detected many times. V gene TRBV28 combines with J gene TRBJ1-3; D possibly corresponds to TRBD1 (5 bases). The CDR3 totals 14 residues. Trimming stripped 3 bases from V and 4 bases from J, with 10 bases between. Per the germline V gene, CDR1 is MDHEN and CDR2 is SYDVKM. Here the CDR3 DNA reads TGTGCCAGCAGTTTCCTGGGGCCAGGAAACACCATATATTTT. Translating it yields CASSFLGPGNTIYF.